A single sample gave rise to the 12 T cell receptor beta chains below, sequenced in a study of siplizumab effects on memory and regulatory T cells. Repertoires were generated with immunoSEQ multiplex PCR, while TCRdb's copy carries only in-frame clones and drops some. Of approximately 97,000 clones listed, 92% are singletons. The sample taken for sequencing was CD4+ T cells sorted from blood. The source is a human donor in good health.

J is TRBJ2-7 and V is TRBV14, with no clear D. V shed 0 bases and J shed 3 bases, with 18 bases lying between them. CDR1 and CDR2 from the germline V gene are SGHDN and FVKESK. The CDR3 is 17 residues long. The CDR3 protein is CASSQERSVVLDYEQYF. CDR3 sequence (DNA): TGTGCCAGCAGCCAAGAGAGGTCCGTAGTTTTAGACTACGAGCAGTACTTC.

The genes are TRBV7-3 and TRBJ2-5; D ambiguous. CDR1 SGHTA and CDR2 FQGTGA come from the germline V gene. There are 13 residues in the CDR3. V lost 0 bases, J lost 5 bases, and 7 bases lay in between. The CDR3 nucleotides are TGTGCCAGCAGCTTAACTGTGAAGGAGACCCAGTACTTC. Its translation: CASSLTVKETQYF.

The gene calls are TRBV9 and TRBJ1-4, with TRBD1 matching 12 bases. CDR1 and CDR2 (germline): SGDLS, YYNGEE. V trimming: 5 bases; J trimming: 8 bases; junction bases outside the gene matches: 7. This CDR3 has 15 amino acids. The CDR3 sequence: CASSRDRGLKEKLFF. The CDR3, as DNA: TGTGCCAGCAGTCGGGACAGGGGGCTGAAGGAAAAACTGTTTTTT.

This chain joins TRBV7-8 and TRBJ2-3; TRBD1 matches 8 bases. CDR1 and CDR2 from the germline V gene are SGHVS and FQNEAQ. V lost 0 bases and J lost 3; bases outside the gene matches: 11. This CDR3 is built from 18 residues. Here the CDR3 DNA reads TGTGCCAGCAGCTTAGCGTTTTGGACAGGGCTGGAGACAGATACGCAGTATTTT. It encodes CASSLAFWTGLETDTQYF.

The chain is built from TRBV30 and TRBJ1-1, with a tentative D call TRBD1 (6 bases). This CDR3 contains 13 residues. With 3 bases removed from V and 4 bases from J, the gap between germline ends came to 12 bases. The germline V gene has CDR1 GTSNPN and CDR2 SVGIG (reference sequence). In DNA form, the CDR3 reads TGTGCCTGGAGCCAGGGGCGCAGCACTGAAGCTTTCTTT. Translating gives CAWSQGRSTEAFF. The full variable domain, its missing parts supplied by reference TRBV30 and TRBJ1-1, is SQTIHQWPATLVQPVGSPLSLECTVEGTSNPNLYWYRQAAGRGLQLLFYSVGIGQISSEVPQNLSASRPQDRQFILSSKKLLLSDSGFYLCAWSQGRSTEAFFGQGTRLTVV.

This chain connects TRBV5-5 to TRBJ2-7; 8 nucleotides line up with TRBD2. Looked up from germline, CDR1 is SGHKS and CDR2 is YYEKEE (reference sequence). The CDR3 has 15 amino acids. Trimming removed 5 bases from V and 2 bases from J; junction bases left unmatched: 9. The CDR3, as DNA: TGTGCCAGCAGACCCACTAGCGGTAGGGCCTACGAGCAGTACTTC. Protein: CASRPTSGRAYEQYF.

V is TRBV30 and J is TRBJ2-2, with TRBD1 identical over 11 bases. Losses at the gene ends were 4 bases for V and 4 bases for J; bases not matched to a gene: 5. The germline gives CDR1 GTSNPN, CDR2 SVGIG (reference sequence). The CDR3 extends over 15 amino acids. CDR3 amino acids: CAWIPGQGVTGELFF. The CDR3, as DNA: TGTGCCTGGATTCCGGGACAGGGGGTCACCGGGGAGCTGTTTTTT.

This chain joins TRBV18 and TRBJ1-1; 7 bases align to TRBD1. The CDR3 loop spans 18 amino acids. The V segment lost 3 bases and the J segment 6 bases; nucleotides outside the gene matches: 19. Germline V gives CDR1 KGHSH, CDR2 LQKENI. The chain's CDR3 is CASSPKLTHDRVKAEAFF. CDR3 in DNA: TGTGCCAGCTCACCCAAACTAACCCATGACAGGGTGAAAGCTGAAGCTTTCTTT.

This clone was recorded once. The chain carries TRBV7-3 and TRBJ2-3; D remains ambiguous. V lost 2 bases to trimming and J lost 2 bases, with 8 bases between them. The CDR3 is 14 residues long. Germline V gives CDR1 SGHTA, CDR2 FQGTGA. CDR3 loop: CASSLGSHTDTQYF. For the CDR3, the DNA is TGTGCCAGCAGCTTAGGGTCCCACACAGATACGCAGTATTTT.

This clone was picked up one time. This rearrangement joins TRBV18 to TRBJ1-4; possibly TRBD1 for D (5 bases). This CDR3 spans 16 amino acids. Germline V lookup: CDR1 KGHSH, CDR2 LQKENI. The germline V and J ends were trimmed by 4 bases and 6 bases, with 18 bases remaining between them. CDR3 in amino acids: CASSRERKAGHEKLFF. CDR3 DNA sequence: TGTGCCAGCTCACGCGAAAGAAAGGCAGGGCATGAAAAACTGTTTTTT.

In its sample, this clone was seen a few times. The chain carries TRBV19 and TRBJ1-2, with D uncertain. The ends were cut back, 2 bases at V and 1 base at J, with 5 bases in the middle. The CDR3 runs to 13 residues. The germline gives CDR1 LNHDA, CDR2 SQIVND (reference sequence). CDR3 amino acids: CASSISGNYGYTF. As DNA, the CDR3 is TGTGCCAGTAGTATAAGTGGTAACTATGGCTACACCTTC. Supplemented by reference TRBV19 and TRBJ1-2, the full variable domain reads DGGITQSPKYLFRKEGQNVTLSCEQNLNHDAMYWYRQDPGQGLRLIYYSQIVNDFQKGDIAEGYSVSREKKESFPLTVTSAQKNPTAFYLCASSISGNYGYTFGSGTRLTVV.

V and J are TRBV6-1 and TRBJ2-7; TRBD1 matches at 8 bases. V was pared by 2 bases and J by 4 bases, with 7 bases of the junction left unmatched. CDR3 length: 15 residues. CDR1 MNHNS and CDR2 SASEGT come from the germline V gene. Here the CDR3 reads CASSENRQGLYEQYF. The CDR3 DNA reads as TGTGCCAGCAGTGAAAACCGACAGGGGCTATACGAGCAGTACTTC.